This is a list of T cell receptor beta chains from one sample in a study of siplizumab effects on memory and regulatory T cells. The data were produced by immunoSEQ multiplex PCR, yet TCRdb's version contains in-frame clones alone and is incomplete. This sample yields about 100,000 clones, of which about nine tenths are seen a single time; 12% belongs to the top ten. Sample: non-Treg CD4+ T cells sorted from blood. The receptors originated from a human donor in good health. Each CDR3 is given with its conserved first and last residue. The order of the fields is clone size, V gene, D gene, J gene, CDR3 protein, CDR3 DNA. The D gene is left open where the match is weak. Expanded clones are given a class, and other clones once, few, many or no size at all.

clone_size: NA
v_call: TRBV29-1
d_call: TRBD2
j_call: TRBJ2-1
cdr3_aa: CSVYELTSGNRNEQFF
cdr3_nt: TGCAGCGTGTACGAACTGACTAGCGGGAATCGGAATGAGCAGTTCTTC

clone_size: NA
v_call: TRBV11-2
d_call: NA
j_call: TRBJ2-7
cdr3_aa: CASSLTATYEQYF
cdr3_nt: TGTGCCAGCAGCTTGACAGCGACCTACGAGCAGTACTTC

clone_size: NA
v_call: TRBV4-1
d_call: NA
j_call: TRBJ1-4
cdr3_aa: CASSQEGRAGEKLFF
cdr3_nt: TGCGCCAGCAGCCAAGAGGGCAGGGCGGGTGAAAAACTGTTTTTT

clone_size: NA
v_call: TRBV6-1
d_call: NA
j_call: TRBJ2-5
cdr3_aa: CASSEGGTKETQYF
cdr3_nt: TGTGCCAGCAGTGAAGGGGGGACAAAAGAGACCCAGTACTTC

clone_size: NA
v_call: TRBV6-1
d_call: TRBD1
j_call: TRBJ1-1
cdr3_aa: CASTRTGNTEAFF
cdr3_nt: TGTGCCAGCACTAGGACAGGGAACACTGAAGCTTTCTTT

clone_size: NA
v_call: TRBV5-5
d_call: NA
j_call: TRBJ1-3
cdr3_aa: CASSRDGFSGNTIYF
cdr3_nt: TGTGCCAGCAGCCGGGACGGGTTCTCTGGAAACACCATATATTTT

clone_size: NA
v_call: TRBV7-8
d_call: NA
j_call: TRBJ2-7
cdr3_aa: CASSPSRWGSHEQYF
cdr3_nt: TGTGCCAGCAGCCCCTCAAGGTGGGGTAGCCACGAGCAGTACTTC

clone_size: NA
v_call: TRBV19
d_call: TRBD1
j_call: TRBJ1-5
cdr3_aa: CASSITDRYNQPQHF
cdr3_nt: TGTGCCAGTAGTATCACGGACAGGTACAATCAGCCCCAGCATTTT

clone_size: NA
v_call: TRBV7-6
d_call: TRBD1
j_call: TRBJ2-6
cdr3_aa: CASSLVPGQVSGANVLTF
cdr3_nt: TGTGCCAGCAGCTTAGTACCGGGACAGGTGTCCGGGGCCAACGTCCTGACTTTC

clone_size: NA
v_call: TRBV18
d_call: NA
j_call: TRBJ1-4
cdr3_aa: CASSPSQGEKLFF
cdr3_nt: TGTGCCAGCTCACCGAGTCAGGGGGAAAAACTGTTTTTT

clone_size: NA
v_call: TRBV7-2
d_call: NA
j_call: TRBJ2-5
cdr3_aa: CASSLVQVETQYF
cdr3_nt: TGTGCCAGCAGCTTAGTCCAGGTGGAGACCCAGTACTTC

clone_size: NA
v_call: TRBV19
d_call: TRBD1
j_call: TRBJ2-2
cdr3_aa: CATTTGGADTGELFF
cdr3_nt: TGTGCCACCACGACAGGGGGCGCGGACACCGGGGAGCTGTTTTTT

clone_size: NA
v_call: TRBV9
d_call: TRBD1
j_call: TRBJ1-5
cdr3_aa: CASSVAEGAGQPQHF
cdr3_nt: TGTGCCAGCAGCGTAGCTGAGGGGGCTGGACAGCCCCAGCATTTT

clone_size: few
v_call: TRBV6-5
d_call: NA
j_call: TRBJ2-7
cdr3_aa: CASSSLGGSSYEQYF
cdr3_nt: TGTGCCAGCAGTTCACTTGGCGGTAGCTCCTACGAGCAGTACTTC

clone_size: NA
v_call: TRBV21-1
d_call: NA
j_call: TRBJ2-5
cdr3_aa: CASSKQVPSKGTQYF
cdr3_nt: TGTGCCAGCAGCAAACAGGTCCCTAGCAAAGGGACCCAGTACTTC

clone_size: NA
v_call: TRBV28
d_call: TRBD2
j_call: TRBJ2-3
cdr3_aa: CASSSPGLAASTDTQYF
cdr3_nt: TGTGCCAGCAGTTCCCCCGGACTAGCGGCCAGCACAGATACGCAGTATTTT

clone_size: once
v_call: TRBV7-2
d_call: NA
j_call: TRBJ2-1
cdr3_aa: CASSPRQGGEQFF
cdr3_nt: TGTGCCAGCAGCCCCCGTCAGGGCGGTGAGCAGTTCTTC

clone_size: NA
v_call: TRBV7-3
d_call: TRBD1
j_call: TRBJ1-1
cdr3_aa: CASRGTASSEAFF
cdr3_nt: TGTGCCAGCAGGGGGACAGCTTCTTCCGAAGCTTTCTTT

clone_size: NA
v_call: TRBV30
d_call: NA
j_call: TRBJ2-3
cdr3_aa: CAWSVRSDTQYF
cdr3_nt: TGTGCCTGGAGTGTAAGGTCAGATACGCAGTATTTT

clone_size: NA
v_call: TRBV5-1
d_call: NA
j_call: TRBJ2-2
cdr3_aa: CASSLAGGEVTGELFF
cdr3_nt: TGCGCCAGCAGCTTGGCCGGGGGCGAGGTCACCGGGGAGCTGTTTTTT

clone_size: NA
v_call: TRBV28
d_call: NA
j_call: TRBJ1-2
cdr3_aa: CASSPSYGYTF
cdr3_nt: TGTGCCAGCAGTCCTTCGTATGGCTACACCTTC

clone_size: NA
v_call: TRBV6-1
d_call: TRBD2
j_call: TRBJ2-1
cdr3_aa: CASGRTRTNEQFF
cdr3_nt: TGTGCCAGCGGGCGGACTAGGACCAATGAGCAGTTCTTC

clone_size: NA
v_call: TRBV2
d_call: NA
j_call: TRBJ2-1
cdr3_aa: CASSWGVGNEQFF
cdr3_nt: TGTGCCAGCAGTTGGGGGGTAGGTAATGAGCAGTTCTTC

clone_size: NA
v_call: TRBV30
d_call: TRBD1
j_call: TRBJ1-3
cdr3_aa: CAWSRQGGLSGNTIYF
cdr3_nt: TGTGCCTGGAGTAGACAGGGCGGACTCTCTGGAAACACCATATATTTT

clone_size: NA
v_call: TRBV28
d_call: TRBD2
j_call: TRBJ2-7
cdr3_aa: CASSPGGSSSYEQYF
cdr3_nt: TGTGCCAGCAGCCCGGGGGGGAGTTCCTCCTACGAGCAGTACTTC

clone_size: NA
v_call: TRBV7-3
d_call: NA
j_call: TRBJ2-3
cdr3_aa: CASSFRGNGADTQYF
cdr3_nt: TGTGCCAGCAGCTTTAGGGGGAATGGAGCAGATACGCAGTATTTT

clone_size: once
v_call: TRBV15
d_call: NA
j_call: TRBJ1-1
cdr3_aa: CATSRARPRRNTEAFF
cdr3_nt: TGTGCCACCAGCAGAGCCAGGCCTAGAAGGAACACTGAAGCTTTCTTT

clone_size: NA
v_call: TRBV5-1
d_call: NA
j_call: TRBJ2-7
cdr3_aa: CASGSHSYEQYF
cdr3_nt: TGCGCCAGCGGTTCACACAGCTACGAGCAGTACTTC

clone_size: NA
v_call: TRBV6-5
d_call: TRBD2
j_call: TRBJ2-7
cdr3_aa: CASSYSTSEHSYEQYF
cdr3_nt: TGTGCCAGCAGTTACAGTACTAGCGAACATTCCTACGAGCAGTACTTC

clone_size: NA
v_call: TRBV7-2
d_call: NA
j_call: TRBJ2-2
cdr3_aa: CASSLSRAGNTGELFF
cdr3_nt: TGTGCCAGCAGCTTAAGTAGAGCGGGGAACACCGGGGAGCTGTTTTTT

clone_size: NA
v_call: TRBV2
d_call: TRBD1
j_call: TRBJ2-7
cdr3_aa: CASSERTGVGRSYEQYF
cdr3_nt: TGTGCCAGCAGTGAAAGGACAGGGGTCGGGCGTTCCTACGAGCAGTACTTC

clone_size: NA
v_call: TRBV7-2
d_call: TRBD2
j_call: TRBJ2-3
cdr3_aa: CASSPRTSGSIDTQYF
cdr3_nt: TGTGCCAGCAGCCCCCGGACTAGCGGGAGTATAGATACGCAGTATTTT

clone_size: NA
v_call: TRBV10-3
d_call: NA
j_call: TRBJ2-1
cdr3_aa: CAIRQGEAGGDNEQFF
cdr3_nt: TGTGCCATCAGGCAGGGGGAGGCCGGCGGAGACAATGAGCAGTTCTTC

clone_size: NA
v_call: TRBV6-6
d_call: TRBD2
j_call: TRBJ2-7
cdr3_aa: CASSLLADYEQYF
cdr3_nt: TGTGCCAGCAGCCTACTAGCGGACTACGAGCAGTACTTC

clone_size: NA
v_call: TRBV5-6
d_call: NA
j_call: TRBJ1-1
cdr3_aa: CASSLGRKTTEAFF
cdr3_nt: TGTGCCAGCAGCTTAGGACGCAAGACCACTGAAGCTTTCTTT

clone_size: once
v_call: TRBV20-1
d_call: NA
j_call: TRBJ2-5
cdr3_aa: CSARYQETQYF
cdr3_nt: TGCAGTGCAAGGTACCAAGAGACCCAGTACTTC

clone_size: NA
v_call: TRBV14
d_call: TRBD2
j_call: TRBJ2-5
cdr3_aa: CASSLRTSTGETQYF
cdr3_nt: TGTGCCAGCAGCCTTAGGACTAGCACAGGAGAGACCCAGTACTTC

clone_size: NA
v_call: TRBV18
d_call: NA
j_call: TRBJ2-3
cdr3_aa: CASSPPGGVDTQYF
cdr3_nt: TGTGCCAGCTCACCACCAGGAGGGGTGGATACGCAGTATTTT

clone_size: NA
v_call: TRBV23-1
d_call: NA
j_call: TRBJ2-7
cdr3_aa: CASVEIEWRFSNEQYF
cdr3_nt: TGCGCCAGCGTGGAGATTGAGTGGCGTTTTTCCAACGAGCAGTACTTC